The 11 T cell receptor beta chains in this list originate from one sample, sequenced in a study of T-cell reconstitution after alpha-beta-depleted transplantation in children. During its preparation, the TCRbeta library received unique molecular identifiers. One entry per CDR3 protein results from TCRdb running MiXCR on the PCR reads. The table has some 280,000 distinct CDR3 sequences, 9.9% seen once. The sequencing used PBMCs from the stem cell graft donor, collected from the stem cell graft. These receptors came from a human donor who donated a stem cell graft to a child with SCID.

This sequence joins TRBV25-1 and TRBJ1-4; D unresolved. This CDR3 has 15 residues. Trimming cost V 2 bases and J 8 bases, with 15 bases left between them. CDR1 is MGHDK, CDR2 SYGVNS, per germline. The CDR3 reads CASSERQIRLEKLFF. CDR3 coding DNA: TGTGCCAGCAGTGAACGACAAATACGCCTGGAAAAACTGTTTTTT.

The chain combines TRBV20-1 with TRBJ1-6, with D possibly being TRBD1 (6 bases). The ends were cut back, 5 bases at V and 8 bases at J, with 16 bases in the middle. This CDR3 contains 14 residues. Germline loops: CDR1 DFQATT, CDR2 SNEGSKA (reference sequence). CDR3 nucleotides: TGCAGTGCTGTCGGGCAGGGGTTCGATTCACCCCTCCACTTT. It yields the protein CSAVGQGFDSPLHF.

The V gene is TRBV7-9, the J gene TRBJ2-5; 9 bases agree with TRBD1. V trimming: 6 bases; J trimming: 4 bases; junction bases outside the gene matches: 9. Germline-derived CDR1 and CDR2 are SEHNR and FQNEAQ (reference sequence). The CDR3 extends over 15 amino acids. DNA for the CDR3: TGTGCCAGCAGTTCTACAGGGGGCGTTGGAGAGACCCAGTACTTC. Translated: CASSSTGGVGETQYF. Full variable domain (rest looked up from reference TRBV7-9 and TRBJ2-5): DTGVSQNPRHKITKRGQNVTFRCDPISEHNRLYWYRQTLGQGPEFLTYFQNEAQLEKSRLLSDRFSAERPKGSFSTLEIQRTEQGDSAMYLCASSSTGGVGETQYFGPGTRLLVL.

This clonotype has only a few counts. The chain links TRBV20-1 to TRBJ2-2, with 7 bases lining up with TRBD1. Germline V gene data show CDR1 as DFQATT and CDR2 as SNEGSKA (reference sequence). J lost 9 bases, V lost 1 base, and 11 bases had no gene match. CDR3 size: 15 residues. CDR3 in amino acids: CSARGADRDPRELFF. As DNA, the CDR3 is TGCAGTGCTAGAGGAGCTGACAGGGATCCCCGGGAGCTGTTTTTT.

This clonotype turned up a few times. V and J are TRBV20-1 and TRBJ1-6; TRBD1 might be the D (5 bases). The germline V and J ends were trimmed by 2 bases and 4 bases, with 12 bases remaining between them. There are 15 residues in the CDR3. Germline CDR1 is DFQATT and CDR2 is SNEGSKA (reference sequence). In nucleotides, the CDR3 is TGCAGTGCTAGAAGCCGGGACTCATATAATTCACCCCTCCACTTT. Protein product: CSARSRDSYNSPLHF.

This clonotype was recorded at least ten times. J is TRBJ2-1 and V is TRBV9, with 12 nucleotides matching TRBD2. This CDR3 has 16 residues. The V and J ends lost 3 bases and 3 bases, in that order; junction bases with no gene match: 4. From germline, CDR1 is SGDLS and CDR2 YYNGEE. CDR3 residues: CASSETSGGYYNEQFF. The CDR3 region has the DNA TGTGCCAGCAGCGAGACTAGCGGGGGTTACTACAATGAGCAGTTCTTC.

This clonotype was counted ten times or more. This rearrangement joins TRBV9 to TRBJ2-3, with 7 bases aligning to TRBD2. Germline values: CDR1 SGDLS, CDR2 YYNGEE. This CDR3 has 17 amino acids. V gave up 6 bases and J gave up 2 bases; unmatched junction bases: 15. CDR3 loop: CASTLGGAPKVTDTQYF. CDR3 DNA: TGTGCCAGCACCCTGGGAGGGGCTCCGAAGGTCACAGATACGCAGTATTTT. The full variable domain, in which reference TRBV9 and TRBJ2-3 provide the parts outside the CDR3, is DSGVTQTPKHLITATGQRVTLRCSPRSGDLSVYWYQQSLDQGLQFLIQYYNGEERAKGNILERFSAQQFPDLHSELNLSSLELGDSALYFCASTLGGAPKVTDTQYFGPGTRLTVL.

In its sample, this clonotype was seen a few times. CDR3 nucleotides: TGTGCCAGCAGCCTACAGGGGACCAACTCCTACGAGCAGTACTTC. It yields the protein CASSLQGTNSYEQYF. V is TRBV7-9 and J is TRBJ2-7, with 7 bases lining up with TRBD1. With V trimmed by 5 bases and J by 0 bases, 7 bases remained unmatched. CDR1 is SEHNR, CDR2 FQNEAQ, per germline (reference sequence). The CDR3 covers 15 residues.

This chain joins TRBV6-1 and TRBJ1-5, with 7 nucleotides matching TRBD1. The CDR3 runs to 16 residues. J lost 1 base, V lost 5 bases, and 8 bases had no gene match. CDR1 and CDR2 (germline): MNHNS, SASEGT. CDR3 DNA: TGTGCCAGCAGTCGGACAGGTGGTTTGAGCAATCAGCCCCAGCATTTT. It codes for CASSRTGGLSNQPQHF.

Points on this clonotype: An end of the junction differs from the germline gene, which may be a read error. The chain has TRBV3-1 and TRBJ2-3; D tentatively reads TRBD1 or TRBD2 (5 bases each). Germline assignment: CDR1 LGHDT and CDR2 YNNKEL (reference sequence). This CDR3 contains 15 residues. For the CDR3, the DNA is TGTGCCACCAGCCAAGAGGGGCCAGGGACAGATACGCAGTATTTT. Translated, it gives CATSQEGPGTDTQYF.

This clonotype was counted between two and nine times. V gene TRBV10-3 combines with J gene TRBJ2-1, with a possible D match to TRBD1 (6 bases). Germline CDR1 reads ENHRY; CDR2 reads SYGVKD. V was shortened by 7 bases and J by 0 bases, with 19 bases between the two germline ends. The CDR3 totals 17 residues. CDR3 in DNA: TGTGCCATCACTGGGGAACAGGGCACCAGCTCCTACAATGAGCAGTTCTTC. Its protein is CAITGEQGTSSYNEQFF.